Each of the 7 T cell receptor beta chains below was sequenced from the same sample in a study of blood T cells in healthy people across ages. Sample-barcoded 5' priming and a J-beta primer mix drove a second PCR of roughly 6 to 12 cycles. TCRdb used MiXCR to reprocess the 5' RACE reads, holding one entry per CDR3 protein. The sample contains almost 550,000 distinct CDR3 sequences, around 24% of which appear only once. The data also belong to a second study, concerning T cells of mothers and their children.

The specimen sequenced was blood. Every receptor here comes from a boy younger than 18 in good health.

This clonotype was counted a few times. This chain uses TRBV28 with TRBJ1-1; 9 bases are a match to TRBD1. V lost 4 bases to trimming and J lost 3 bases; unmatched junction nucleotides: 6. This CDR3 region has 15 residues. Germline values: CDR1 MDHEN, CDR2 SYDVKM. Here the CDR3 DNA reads TGTGCCAGCAGTTCTCTGACAGGGGGGGACACTGAAGCTTTCTTT. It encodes CASSSLTGGDTEAFF.

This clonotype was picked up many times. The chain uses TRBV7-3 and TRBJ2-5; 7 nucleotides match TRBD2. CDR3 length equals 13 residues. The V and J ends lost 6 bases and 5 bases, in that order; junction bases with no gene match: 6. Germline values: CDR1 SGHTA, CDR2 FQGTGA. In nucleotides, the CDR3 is TGTGCCAGCAGTTCGAGCGGGGCGGAGACCCAGTACTTC. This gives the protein CASSSSGAETQYF. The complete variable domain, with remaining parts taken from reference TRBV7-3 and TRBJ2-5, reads GAGVSQTPSNKVTEKGKYVELRCDPISGHTALYWYRQSLGQGPEFLIYFQGTGAADDSGLPNDRFFAVRPEGSVSTLKIQRTERGDSAVYLCASSSSGAETQYFGPGTRLLVL.

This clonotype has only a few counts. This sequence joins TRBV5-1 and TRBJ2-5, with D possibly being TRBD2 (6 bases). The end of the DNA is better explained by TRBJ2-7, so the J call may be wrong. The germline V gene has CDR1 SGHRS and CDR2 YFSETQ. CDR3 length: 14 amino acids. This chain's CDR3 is CASSLIADSYEQYF. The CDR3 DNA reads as TGCGCCAGCAGCTTGATAGCGGATTCCTACGAGCAGTACTTC.

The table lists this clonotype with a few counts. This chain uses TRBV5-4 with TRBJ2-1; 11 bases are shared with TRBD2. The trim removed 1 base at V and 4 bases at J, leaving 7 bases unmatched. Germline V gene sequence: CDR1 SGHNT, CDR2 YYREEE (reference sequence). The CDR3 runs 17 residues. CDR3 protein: CASSLSTLAGGYNEQFF. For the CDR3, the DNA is TGTGCCAGCAGCTTGTCCACTCTAGCGGGGGGTTACAATGAGCAGTTCTTC.

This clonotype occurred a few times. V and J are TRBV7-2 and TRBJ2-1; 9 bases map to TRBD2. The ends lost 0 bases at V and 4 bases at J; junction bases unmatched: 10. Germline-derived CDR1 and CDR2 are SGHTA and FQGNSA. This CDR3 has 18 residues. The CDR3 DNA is TGTGCCAGCAGCTTAGCGAGGGCTAGCGGGGAGGGTTACAATGAGCAGTTCTTC. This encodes CASSLARASGEGYNEQFF.

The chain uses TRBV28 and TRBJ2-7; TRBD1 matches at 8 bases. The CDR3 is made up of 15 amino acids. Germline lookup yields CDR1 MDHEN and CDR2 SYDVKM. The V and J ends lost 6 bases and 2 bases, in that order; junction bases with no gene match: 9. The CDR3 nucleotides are TGTGCCAGCAGCGAGACAGGGGCGCTCCCCTACGAGCAGTACTTC. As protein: CASSETGALPYEQYF.

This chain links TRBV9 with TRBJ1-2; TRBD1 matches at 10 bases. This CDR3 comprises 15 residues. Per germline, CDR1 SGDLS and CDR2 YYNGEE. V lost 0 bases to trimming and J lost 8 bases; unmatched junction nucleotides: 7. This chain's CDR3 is CASSVARQGARGYTF. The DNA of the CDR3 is TGTGCCAGCAGCGTAGCCAGACAGGGGGCGAGGGGCTACACCTTC. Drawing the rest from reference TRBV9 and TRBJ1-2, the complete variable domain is DSGVTQTPKHLITATGQRVTLRCSPRSGDLSVYWYQQSLDQGLQFLIQYYNGEERAKGNILERFSAQQFPDLHSELNLSSLELGDSALYFCASSVARQGARGYTFGSGTRLTVV.